The entry below gives a single T cell receptor beta chain sequence along with its context. The antigen remains undetermined. The data originate from a study of cytomegalovirus exposure and HLA in healthy donors. Study-wide results and limits: A classifier reportedly called cytomegalovirus status with high sensitivity and specificity. Under in vitro conditions, three CMV-associated chains were confirmed as specific for CMV antigens.

Use of 60 Vbeta and 13 Jbeta primers characterized the PCR. The table came from immunoSEQ multiplex PCR; TCRdb's copy has only in-frame clones and leaves some out. The sample yields 120,000 to 150,000 clones, 79% seen once. The CDR3 is 15 residues long. With 3 bases removed from V and 4 bases from J, the gap between germline ends came to 16 bases. Germline-derived CDR1 and CDR2 are SGHRS and YFSETQ. The sample taken for sequencing was PBMCs. The J gene is TRBJ2-5, the V gene TRBV5-1, with D possibly TRBD1 on 7 matching bases. The TCR was taken from a man younger than 30 in good health and CMV-seronegative. The DNA of the CDR3 is TGCGCCAGCAGCTCCCAAAGACAGGGAGGAGAGACCCAGTACTTC. This encodes CASSSQRQGGETQYF.